These 21 T cell receptor beta chains share one sample of origin, sequenced in a study of T cell responses to AZD1222 COVID-19 vaccine. Only in-frame clones appear in the TCRdb table, and some are missing; sequencing was by immunoSEQ multiplex PCR. This table has some 150,000 clones, over 75% appearing once. The sequences come from peripheral blood, collected 28 days after the second AZD1222 dose. The receptors here all came from an adult who received the AZD1222 COVID-19 vaccine.

The chain couples TRBV7-9 to TRBJ1-1; D ambiguous. V was pared by 2 bases and J by 3 bases, with 10 bases between. The CDR3 covers 14 residues. The germline gives CDR1 SEHNR, CDR2 FQNEAQ (reference sequence). The CDR3 is CASSLISADTEAFF. The CDR3 DNA is TGTGCCAGCAGCTTAATCTCGGCTGACACTGAAGCTTTCTTT.

The chain links TRBV11-3 to TRBJ2-3, with 14 positions matching TRBD2. The CDR3 is 17 amino acids. V shed 1 base, J shed 5 bases, and the junction held 5 bases outside the gene matches. CDR1 is SGHNT, CDR2 YENEEA, per germline. CDR3 nucleotides: TGTGCCAGCAGCTTAGCCGGGACTAGCGGGGGCGGAGATACGCAGTATTTT. Encoded protein: CASSLAGTSGGGDTQYF.

The table lists this clone with a count of one. This chain links TRBV14 with TRBJ1-2; TRBD1 might be the D (5 bases). The germline V gene has CDR1 SGHDN and CDR2 FVKESK. Between the trimmed V and J ends, which lost 1 base and 1 base, there was a span of 13 bases. The CDR3 is 16 amino acids. The CDR3 reads CASSQGGTGVNYGYTF. In nucleotides, the CDR3 is TGTGCCAGCAGCCAAGGTGGGACGGGCGTTAACTATGGCTACACCTTC.

This rearrangement joins TRBV6-5 to TRBJ1-3, with D unclear. Deletions cut 8 bases from V and 0 bases from J, with 8 bases between. The CDR3 contains 13 residues. Germline V gene data show CDR1 as MNHEY and CDR2 as SVGAGI. For the CDR3, the DNA is TGTGCCAGCCGGGTTCTCTCTGGAAACACCATATATTTT. Protein: CASRVLSGNTIYF.

This chain uses TRBV4-3 with TRBJ1-5; D uncertain. Trimming left V 0 bases short and J 1 base short, with 7 bases between. This CDR3 is 15 amino acids long. Per the germline V gene, CDR1 is LGHNA and CDR2 is YSLEER. CDR3 in amino acids: CASSQDKGSNQPQHF. CDR3 coding DNA: TGCGCCAGCAGCCAAGATAAGGGAAGCAATCAGCCCCAGCATTTT.

The chain joins TRBV29-1 to TRBJ1-2; TRBD1 is a possible D gene (6 bases). The V gene lost 5 bases and the J gene lost 4 bases, with 14 bases spanning the gap. Per the germline V gene, CDR1 is SQVTM and CDR2 is ANQGSEA. The CDR3 has 13 residues. CDR3 in DNA: TGCAGCGTTTCCTTCAGGGACATCTATGGCTACACCTTC. Protein product: CSVSFRDIYGYTF.

The chain uses TRBV3-1 (or the pseudogene TRBV3-2) and TRBJ1-2; 7 bases align to TRBD1. Germline V lookup: CDR1 LGHDT, CDR2 YNNKEL (reference sequence). The V segment lost 0 bases and the J segment 4 bases; nucleotides outside the gene matches: 5. The CDR3 length is 15 residues. The DNA of the CDR3 is TGTGCCAGCAGCCAAGAAGGGGGCGCCGGCTATGGCTACACCTTC. Translation gives CASSQEGGAGYGYTF.

J is TRBJ2-2 and V is TRBV7-2, with 8 positions matching TRBD1. Unmatched junction bases numbered 5, after V lost 0 bases and J lost 5 bases. Germline assignment: CDR1 SGHTA and CDR2 FQGNSA. The CDR3 extends over 16 amino acids. The chain's CDR3 is CASSLATGVRTGELFF. DNA of the CDR3: TGTGCCAGCAGCTTAGCGACAGGGGTTAGGACCGGGGAGCTGTTTTTT.

The DNA for the CDR3 is TGTGCCAGCAGACCGGACAGAAACACCATATATTTT. Translation gives CASRPDRNTIYF. This chain links TRBV7-9 with TRBJ1-3; tentatively, D is TRBD1 (5 bases). Germline lookup yields CDR1 SEHNR and CDR2 FQNEAQ (reference sequence). Trimming cost V 6 bases and J 5 bases, with 8 bases left between them. The length of the CDR3 is 12 residues. Supplemented by reference TRBV7-9 and TRBJ1-3, the full variable domain reads DTGVSQNPRHKITKRGQNVTFRCDPISEHNRLYWYRQTLGQGPEFLTYFQNEAQLEKSRLLSDRFSAERPKGSFSTLEIQRTEQGDSAMYLCASRPDRNTIYFGEGSWLTVV.

The chain combines TRBV12-3 or TRBV12-4 with TRBJ1-1; D is ambiguous. The CDR3 loop spans 11 amino acids. V was trimmed by 3 bases and J by 8 bases, leaving 7 bases between them. CDR3 bases: TGTGCCAGCAGTTTTCGGCGAGAAGCTTTCTTT. It translates to CASSFRREAFF.

The chain links TRBV7-9 to TRBJ1-2; D is ambiguous. This CDR3 comprises 11 residues. CDR1 and CDR2 (germline): SEHNR, FQNEAQ (reference sequence). Trimming cost V 3 bases and J 5 bases, with 4 bases left between them. The CDR3 region has the DNA TGTGCCAGCAGCTTTGGTTATGGCTACACCTTC. Translation gives CASSFGYGYTF.

The chain uses TRBV5-4 and TRBJ1-2; D is uncertain. Trimming removed 1 base at V and 4 bases at J, with 5 bases between. The CDR3 spans 12 residues. Germline values: CDR1 SGHNT, CDR2 YYREEE (reference sequence). CDR3 residues: CASSLFAYGYTF. DNA for the CDR3: TGTGCCAGCAGCTTGTTTGCCTATGGCTACACCTTC.

This clone was recorded once. The CDR3 nucleotides are TGTGCCTGGTCCCCGTTCCGATCACTAGGGAATGAAAAACTGTTTTTT. As protein: CAWSPFRSLGNEKLFF. The chain is built from TRBV30 and TRBJ1-4; D uncertain. The CDR3 runs to 16 residues. V was pared by 5 bases and J by 5 bases, with 21 bases between. Germline V lookup: CDR1 GTSNPN, CDR2 SVGIG (reference sequence).

The CDR3 here is CASSTLGGGQGLVYTF. Here the CDR3 DNA reads TGTGCCAGCAGCACCCTGGGGGGGGGACAGGGGCTTGTCTACACCTTC. The rearrangement uses TRBV5-6 and TRBJ1-2; 10 positions agree with TRBD1. Trimming took 4 bases from V and 10 from J; bases not matched to a gene: 16. Per germline, CDR1 SGHDT and CDR2 YYEEEE. The CDR3 is made up of 16 amino acids.

The chain couples TRBV5-8 to TRBJ1-5; tentative D call: TRBD1 (5 bases). Between the trimmed V and J ends, which lost 1 base and 4 bases, there was a span of 6 bases. This CDR3 spans 13 amino acids. Germline lookup yields CDR1 SGHTS and CDR2 YDEGEE. The CDR3 sequence: CASSLRQNQPQHF. For the CDR3, the DNA is TGTGCCAGCAGCTTGAGACAGAATCAGCCCCAGCATTTT.

The chain couples TRBV7-2 to TRBJ2-2, with 9 bases aligning to TRBD2. The ends lost 0 bases at V and 6 bases at J; junction bases unmatched: 11. This CDR3 spans 18 amino acids. In germline, CDR1 is SGHTA, CDR2 FQGNSA. The CDR3 DNA follows: TGTGCCAGCAGCTTAGCTTCAACCGGGACTAGCTTCGCCGGGGAGCTGTTTTTT. This encodes CASSLASTGTSFAGELFF.

A word on this clone: Relative to the germline gene, one junction end is altered; a read error may explain this. CDR3 nucleotides: TGTGCCTGGTGTGTTTCCGGCTTCCCCTACAATGAGCAGTTCTTC. This codes for CAWCVSGFPYNEQFF. The rearrangement links TRBV30 to TRBJ2-1; D is uncertain. Germline loops: CDR1 GTSNPN, CDR2 SVGIG (reference sequence). The CDR3 contains 15 residues.

The rearrangement links TRBV6-5 to TRBJ2-1, with D perhaps TRBD2 (5 bases). Trimming cost V 6 bases and J 4 bases, with 13 bases left between them. CDR3 length: 14 residues. Germline values: CDR1 MNHEY, CDR2 SVGAGI. The CDR3 loop is CASSPGWVYNEQFF. CDR3 DNA sequence: TGTGCCAGCAGCCCGGGGTGGGTTTACAATGAGCAGTTCTTC.

This clone occurred once. This chain connects TRBV30 to TRBJ2-7; D not resolved. The CDR3 extends over 13 amino acids. Germline V gives CDR1 GTSNPN, CDR2 SVGIG (reference sequence). V lost 3 bases to trimming and J lost 8 bases, with 17 bases between them. The CDR3 loop is CAWRLGSARKQYF. In nucleotides, the CDR3 is TGTGCCTGGAGGCTGGGGTCAGCCAGAAAGCAGTACTTC.

V and J are TRBV7-9 and TRBJ1-3; D is possibly TRBD1 (5 bases). The V gene's germline CDR1 is SEHNR and CDR2 FQNEAQ (reference sequence). The CDR3 consists of 15 residues. V shed 3 bases and J shed 1 base, with 10 bases lying between them. The CDR3 DNA sequence: TGTGCCAGCAGCTTTCGGGGGGAGTCTGGAAACACCATATATTTT. As protein: CASSFRGESGNTIYF.

The chain couples TRBV6-6 to TRBJ1-2, with D possibly TRBD1 on 6 matching bases. Germline-derived CDR1 and CDR2 are MNHNY and SVGAGI (reference sequence). CDR3 length: 14 residues. The germline V and J ends were trimmed by 4 bases and 6 bases, with 15 bases remaining between them. The chain's CDR3 is CASSLWAGADGYTF. The CDR3 region has the DNA TGTGCCAGCAGTTTGTGGGCAGGGGCTGATGGCTACACCTTC.